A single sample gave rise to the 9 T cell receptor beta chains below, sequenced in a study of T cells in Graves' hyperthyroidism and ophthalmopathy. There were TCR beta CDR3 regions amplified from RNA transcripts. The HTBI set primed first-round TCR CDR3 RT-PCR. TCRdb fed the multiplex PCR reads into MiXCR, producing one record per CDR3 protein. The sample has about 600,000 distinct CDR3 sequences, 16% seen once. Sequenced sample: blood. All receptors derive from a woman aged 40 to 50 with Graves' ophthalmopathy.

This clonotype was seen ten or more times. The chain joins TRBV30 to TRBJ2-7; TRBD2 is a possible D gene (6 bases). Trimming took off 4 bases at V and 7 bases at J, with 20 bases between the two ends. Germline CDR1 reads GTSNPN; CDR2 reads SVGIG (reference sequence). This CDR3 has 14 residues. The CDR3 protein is CAWTRDSGQGEQYF. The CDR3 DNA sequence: TGTGCCTGGACAAGGGACTCCGGGCAAGGGGAGCAGTACTTC. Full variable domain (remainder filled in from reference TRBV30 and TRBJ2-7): SQTIHQWPATLVQPVGSPLSLECTVEGTSNPNLYWYRQAAGRGLQLLFYSVGIGQISSEVPQNLSASRPQDRQFILSSKKLLLSDSGFYLCAWTRDSGQGEQYFGPGTRLTVT.

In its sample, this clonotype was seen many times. Here the CDR3 reads CASSDGVNNYGYTF. In DNA form, the CDR3 reads TGTGCCAGCAGTGACGGAGTAAACAACTATGGCTACACCTTC. The J gene is TRBJ1-2, the V gene TRBV2; D remains ambiguous. The CDR3 length is 14 residues. V was trimmed by 3 bases and J by 2 bases, leaving 10 bases between them. Germline V gives CDR1 SNHLY, CDR2 FYNNEI. The full variable domain, its missing parts supplied by reference TRBV2 and TRBJ1-2, is EPEVTQTPSHQVTQMGQEVILRCVPISNHLYFYWYRQILGQKVEFLVSFYNNEISEKSEIFDDQFSVERPDGSNFTLKIRSTKLEDSAMYFCASSDGVNNYGYTFGSGTRLTVV.

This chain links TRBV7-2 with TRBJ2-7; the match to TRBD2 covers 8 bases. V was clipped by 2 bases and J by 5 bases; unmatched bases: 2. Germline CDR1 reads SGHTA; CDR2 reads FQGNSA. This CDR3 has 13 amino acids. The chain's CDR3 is CASSLLAGHEQYF. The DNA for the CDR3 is TGTGCCAGCAGCTTACTAGCGGGCCACGAGCAGTACTTC.

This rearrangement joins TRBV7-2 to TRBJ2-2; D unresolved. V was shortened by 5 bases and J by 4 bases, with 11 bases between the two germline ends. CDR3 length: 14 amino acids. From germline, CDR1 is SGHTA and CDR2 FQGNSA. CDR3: CASSHPWRTGELFF. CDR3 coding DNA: TGTGCCAGCAGCCACCCCTGGCGCACCGGGGAGCTGTTTTTT.

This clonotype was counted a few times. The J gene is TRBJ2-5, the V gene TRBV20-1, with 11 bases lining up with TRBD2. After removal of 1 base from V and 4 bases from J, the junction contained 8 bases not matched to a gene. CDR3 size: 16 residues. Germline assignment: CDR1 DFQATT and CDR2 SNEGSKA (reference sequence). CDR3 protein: CSARAQLAGAGETQYF. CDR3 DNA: TGCAGTGCTAGAGCCCAACTAGCGGGAGCCGGAGAGACCCAGTACTTC.

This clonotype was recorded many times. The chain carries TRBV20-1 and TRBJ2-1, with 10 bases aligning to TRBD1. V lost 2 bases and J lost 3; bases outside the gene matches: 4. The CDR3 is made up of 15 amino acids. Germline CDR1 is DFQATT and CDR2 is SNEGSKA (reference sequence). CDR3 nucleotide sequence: TGCAGTGCTAGAACCGGGACAGGGGACTACAATGAGCAGTTCTTC. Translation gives CSARTGTGDYNEQFF.

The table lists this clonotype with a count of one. The CDR3 protein is CASSFPGGQTDTQYF. CDR3 nucleotide sequence: TGTGCCAGCAGTTTTCCGGGGGGGCAGACAGATACGCAGTATTTT. The chain couples TRBV28 to TRBJ2-3; 8 nucleotides align to TRBD2. The CDR3 loop spans 15 amino acids. Trimming removed 3 bases from V and 3 bases from J; junction bases left unmatched: 5. The germline V gene has CDR1 MDHEN and CDR2 SYDVKM. Looking up the rest from reference TRBV28 and TRBJ2-3 gives the full variable domain: DVKVTQSSRYLVKRTGEKVFLECVQDMDHENMFWYRQDPGLGLRLIYFSYDVKMKEKGDIPEGYSVSREKKERFSLILESASTNQTSMYLCASSFPGGQTDTQYFGPGTRLTVL.

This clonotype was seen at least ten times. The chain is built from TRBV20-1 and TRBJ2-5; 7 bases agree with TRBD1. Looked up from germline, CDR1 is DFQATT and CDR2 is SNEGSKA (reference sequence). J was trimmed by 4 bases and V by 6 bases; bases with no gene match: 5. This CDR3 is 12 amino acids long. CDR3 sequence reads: CSANRGGETQYF. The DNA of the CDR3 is TGCAGTGCGAACAGGGGCGGAGAGACCCAGTACTTC.

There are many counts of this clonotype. CDR3 sequence: CASRRASGGAYEQFF. DNA of the CDR3: TGTGCCAGCCGGAGGGCCAGCGGGGGGGCATATGAGCAGTTCTTC. The chain combines TRBV2 with TRBJ2-1; 10 bases are a match to TRBD2. Germline-derived CDR1 and CDR2 are SNHLY and FYNNEI. The CDR3 loop spans 15 amino acids. The ends lost 8 bases at V and 8 bases at J; junction bases unmatched: 12.